The 8 T cell receptor beta chains listed next were all sequenced from one sample in a study of control samples from healthy donors and cancer patients. TCRdb's table, derived via immunoSEQ multiplex PCR, lists solely in-frame clones and lacks some. The sample carries 30,000 or so clones, roughly 87% recorded once. Material for sequencing was formalin-fixed, paraffin-embedded tissue. The receptors shown here come from a female donor with melanoma.

J is TRBJ1-3 and V is TRBV5-6; D ambiguous. V dropped 2 bases and J dropped 2 bases, with 11 bases sitting between them. CDR1 and CDR2 (germline): SGHDT, YYEEEE. The CDR3 runs 15 residues. The CDR3 here is CASSFGVSPGNTIYF. The CDR3 DNA reads as TGTGCCAGCAGCTTTGGGGTCTCCCCTGGAAACACCATATATTTT.

This clone was seen a single time. The gene calls are TRBV4-2 and TRBJ2-5, with 12 bases fitting TRBD2. V lost 1 base and J lost 0; bases outside the gene matches: 6. The length of the CDR3 is 18 residues. CDR1 LGHNA and CDR2 YNFKEQ come from the germline V gene. The CDR3 protein is CASSQAPSGRGYQETQYF. The CDR3 DNA sequence: TGTGCCAGCAGCCAAGCCCCTAGCGGGAGGGGGTACCAAGAGACCCAGTACTTC.

This rearrangement joins TRBV21-1 to TRBJ1-3. TRBV21-1 is designated a pseudogene. The CDR3 has 16 amino acids. The CDR3 sequence is CASSKEGGVEGNTIYF. CDR3 nucleotide sequence: TGTGCCAGCAGCAAAGAGGGGGGGGTGGAGGGAAACACCATATATTTT.

This clone was observed once. The chain joins TRBV3-1 (or the pseudogene TRBV3-2) to TRBJ1-2, with D perhaps matching TRBD1 (5 bases). The germline gives CDR1 LGHDT, CDR2 YNNKEL (reference sequence). Trimming took 0 bases from V and 4 from J, leaving 12 bases between them. The CDR3 contains 15 residues. CDR3 in amino acids: CASSQDSGQRYGYTF. CDR3 nucleotides: TGTGCCAGCAGCCAAGACTCAGGGCAGCGCTATGGCTACACCTTC.

The chain uses TRBV3-1 (or the pseudogene TRBV3-2) and TRBJ1-1; no clear D gene. Germline CDR1 LGHDT, CDR2 YNNKEL (reference sequence). The CDR3 is 12 amino acids. V lost 1 base and J 6 bases, leaving 6 bases between the germline ends. The CDR3 region has the DNA TGTGCCAGCAGCCAAGGTCAATCTGAAGCTTTCTTT. It yields the protein CASSQGQSEAFF.

A word on this clone: Germline is not matched at one junction end, which may reflect a read error. This sequence joins TRBV6-6 and TRBJ2-7, with 8 bases fitting TRBD1. The CDR3 contains 12 residues. CDR1 is MNHNY and CDR2 is SVGAGI in the germline V gene (reference sequence). The CDR3 region has the DNA TGTGCCAGCAGTTATGCGACAGGGGACCAAATCTTC. Its protein product is CASSYATGDQIF.

The chain links TRBV19 to TRBJ2-3, with D hard to call. In germline, CDR1 is LNHDA, CDR2 SQIVND (reference sequence). V lost 6 bases and J 0 bases, leaving 10 bases between the germline ends. The CDR3 sequence is 14 residues long. The CDR3 DNA reads as TGTGCCAGTAGCTGGGCGTCGAGCACAGATACGCAGTATTTT. Translating it yields CASSWASSTDTQYF.

The chain recombines TRBV6-5 with TRBJ1-5; TRBD1 matches at 7 bases. The CDR3 runs 15 residues. V dropped 7 bases and J dropped 6; count of bases not matched to a gene: 12. The germline V gene has CDR1 MNHEY and CDR2 SVGAGI. The CDR3 loop reads CASTMTGYGGQPQHF. CDR3 nucleotides: TGTGCCAGCACAATGACAGGGTACGGGGGTCAGCCCCAGCATTTT.